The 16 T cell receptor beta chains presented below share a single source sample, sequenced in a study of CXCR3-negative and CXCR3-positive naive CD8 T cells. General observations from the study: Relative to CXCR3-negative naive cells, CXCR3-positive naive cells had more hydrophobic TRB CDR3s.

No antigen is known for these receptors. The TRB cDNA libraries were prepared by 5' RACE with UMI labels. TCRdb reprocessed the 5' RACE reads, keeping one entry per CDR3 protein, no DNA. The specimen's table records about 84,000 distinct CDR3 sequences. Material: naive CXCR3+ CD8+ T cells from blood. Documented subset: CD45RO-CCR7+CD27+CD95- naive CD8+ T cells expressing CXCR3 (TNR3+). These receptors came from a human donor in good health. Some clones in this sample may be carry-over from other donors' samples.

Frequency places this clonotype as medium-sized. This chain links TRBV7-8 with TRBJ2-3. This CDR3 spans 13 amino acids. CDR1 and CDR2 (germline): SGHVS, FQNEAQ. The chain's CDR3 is CASSPEWADTQYF.

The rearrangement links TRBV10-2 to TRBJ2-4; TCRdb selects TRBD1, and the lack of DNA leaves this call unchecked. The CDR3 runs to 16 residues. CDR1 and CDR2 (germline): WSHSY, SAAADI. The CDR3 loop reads CASSEEVGGSGDIQYF.

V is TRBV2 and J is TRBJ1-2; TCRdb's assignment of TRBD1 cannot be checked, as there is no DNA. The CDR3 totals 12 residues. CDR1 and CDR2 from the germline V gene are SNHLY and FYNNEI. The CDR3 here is CATGQGDRGYTF. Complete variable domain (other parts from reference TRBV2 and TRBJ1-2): EPEVTQTPSHQVTQMGQEVILRCVPISNHLYFYWYRQILGQKVEFLVSFYNNEISEKSEIFDDQFSVERPDGSNFTLKIRSTKLEDSAMYFCATGQGDRGYTFGSGTRLTVV.

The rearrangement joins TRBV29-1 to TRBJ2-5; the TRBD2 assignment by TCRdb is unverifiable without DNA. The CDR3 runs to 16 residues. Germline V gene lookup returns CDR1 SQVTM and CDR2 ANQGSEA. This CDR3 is CSVGGLAGVTRETQYF.

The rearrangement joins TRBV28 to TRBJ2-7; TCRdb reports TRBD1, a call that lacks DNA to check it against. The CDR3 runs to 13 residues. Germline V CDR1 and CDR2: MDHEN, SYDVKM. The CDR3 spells CASSRGTGYEQYF. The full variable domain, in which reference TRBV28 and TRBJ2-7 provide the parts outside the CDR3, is DVKVTQSSRYLVKRTGEKVFLECVQDMDHENMFWYRQDPGLGLRLIYFSYDVKMKEKGDIPEGYSVSREKKERFSLILESASTNQTSMYLCASSRGTGYEQYFGPGTRLTVT.

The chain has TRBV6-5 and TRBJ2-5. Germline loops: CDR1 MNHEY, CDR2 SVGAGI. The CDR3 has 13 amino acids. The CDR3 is CASSYAVQETQYF.

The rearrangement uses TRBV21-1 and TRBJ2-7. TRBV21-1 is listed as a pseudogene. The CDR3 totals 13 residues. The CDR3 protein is CASSKQESYEQYF.

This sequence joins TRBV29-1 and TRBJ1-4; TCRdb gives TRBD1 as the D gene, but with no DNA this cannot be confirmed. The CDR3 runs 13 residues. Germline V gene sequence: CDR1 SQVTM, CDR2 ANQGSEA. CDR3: CSVEDLRGEKLFF.

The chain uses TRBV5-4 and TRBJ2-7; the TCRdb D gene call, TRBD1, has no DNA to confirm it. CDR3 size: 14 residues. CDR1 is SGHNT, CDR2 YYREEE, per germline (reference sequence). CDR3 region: CASSPWGGPYEQYF.

The CDR3 region is CASSVEDRGPGEKLFF. This chain links TRBV9 with TRBJ1-4; the D call from TCRdb, TRBD1, cannot be confirmed without DNA. The CDR3 is 16 amino acids. Germline V gene sequence: CDR1 SGDLS, CDR2 YYNGEE.

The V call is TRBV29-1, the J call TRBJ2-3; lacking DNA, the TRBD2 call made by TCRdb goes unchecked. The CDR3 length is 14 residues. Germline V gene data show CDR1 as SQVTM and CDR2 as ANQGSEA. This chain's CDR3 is CSVVSSGSPDTQYF.

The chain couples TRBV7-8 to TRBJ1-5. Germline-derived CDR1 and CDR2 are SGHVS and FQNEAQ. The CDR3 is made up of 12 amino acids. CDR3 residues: CASSGTNQPQHF.

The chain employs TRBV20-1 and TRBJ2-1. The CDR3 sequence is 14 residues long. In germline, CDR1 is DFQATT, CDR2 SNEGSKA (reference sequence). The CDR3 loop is CSARDLSGPDEQFF.

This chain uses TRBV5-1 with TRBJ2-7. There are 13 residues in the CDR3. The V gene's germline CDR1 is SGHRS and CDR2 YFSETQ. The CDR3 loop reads CASSETAAYEQYF.

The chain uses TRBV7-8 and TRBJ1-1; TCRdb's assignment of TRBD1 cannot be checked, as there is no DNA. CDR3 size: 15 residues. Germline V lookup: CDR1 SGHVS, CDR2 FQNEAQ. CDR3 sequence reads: CASSPLGGTSTEAFF. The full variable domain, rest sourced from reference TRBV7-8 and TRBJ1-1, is GAGVSQSPRYKVAKRGQDVALRCDPISGHVSLFWYQQALGQGPEFLTYFQNEAQLDKSGLPSDRFFAERPEGSVSTLKIQRTQQEDSAVYLCASSPLGGTSTEAFFGQGTRLTVV.

CDR3 sequence reads: CASSLVGETSVYEQYF. V and J are TRBV27 and TRBJ2-7; TCRdb reports TRBD2, a call that lacks DNA to check it against. There are 16 residues in the CDR3. Germline V gene data show CDR1 as MNHEY and CDR2 as SMNVEV (reference sequence).